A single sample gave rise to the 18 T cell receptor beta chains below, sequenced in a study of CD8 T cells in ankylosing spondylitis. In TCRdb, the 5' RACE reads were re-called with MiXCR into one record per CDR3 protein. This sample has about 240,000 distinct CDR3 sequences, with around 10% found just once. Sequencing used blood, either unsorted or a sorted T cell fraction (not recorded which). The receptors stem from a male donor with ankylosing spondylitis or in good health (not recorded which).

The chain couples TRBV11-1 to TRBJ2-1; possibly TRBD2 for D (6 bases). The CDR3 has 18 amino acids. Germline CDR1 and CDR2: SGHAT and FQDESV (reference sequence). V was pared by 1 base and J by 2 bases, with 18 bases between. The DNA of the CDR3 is TGTGCCAGCAGCTTAGTCTTGCCAGCGGGTATCGCCTACAATGAGCAGTTCTTC. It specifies CASSLVLPAGIAYNEQFF. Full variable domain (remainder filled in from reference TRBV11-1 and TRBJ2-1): EAEVAQSPRYKITEKSQAVAFWCDPISGHATLYWYRQILGQGPELLVQFQDESVVDDSQLPKDRFSAERLKGVDSTLKIQPAELGDSAMYLCASSLVLPAGIAYNEQFFGPGTRLTVL.

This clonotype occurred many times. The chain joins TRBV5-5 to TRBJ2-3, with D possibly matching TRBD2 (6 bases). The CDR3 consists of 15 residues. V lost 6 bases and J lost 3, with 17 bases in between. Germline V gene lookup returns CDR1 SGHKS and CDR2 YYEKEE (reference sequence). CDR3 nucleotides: TGTGCCAGCAAACACATTCCGGGAGTGACAGATACGCAGTATTTT. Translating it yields CASKHIPGVTDTQYF. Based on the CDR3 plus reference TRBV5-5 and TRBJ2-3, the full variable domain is DAGVTQSPTHLIKTRGQQVTLRCSPISGHKSVSWYQQVLGQGPQFIFQYYEKEERGRGNFPDRFSARQFPNYSSELNVNALLLGDSALYLCASKHIPGVTDTQYFGPGTRLTVL.

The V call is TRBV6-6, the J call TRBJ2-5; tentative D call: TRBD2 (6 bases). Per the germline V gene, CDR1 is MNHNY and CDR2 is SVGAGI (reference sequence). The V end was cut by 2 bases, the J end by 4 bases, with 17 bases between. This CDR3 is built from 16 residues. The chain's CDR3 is CASSYEFPARGETQYF. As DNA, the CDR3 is TGTGCCAGCAGTTACGAATTCCCCGCGCGGGGAGAGACCCAGTACTTC.

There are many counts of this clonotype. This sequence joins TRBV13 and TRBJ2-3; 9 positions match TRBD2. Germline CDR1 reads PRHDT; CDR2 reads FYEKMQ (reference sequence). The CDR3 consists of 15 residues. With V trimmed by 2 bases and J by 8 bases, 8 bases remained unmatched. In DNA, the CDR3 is TGTGCCAGCAGCTTACAGCGGGGGGCGGGGAGTACGCAGTATTTT. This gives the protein CASSLQRGAGSTQYF.

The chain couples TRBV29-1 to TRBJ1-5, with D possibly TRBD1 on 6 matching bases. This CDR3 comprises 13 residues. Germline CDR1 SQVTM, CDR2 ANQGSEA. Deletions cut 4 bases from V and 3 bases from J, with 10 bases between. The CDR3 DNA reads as TGCAGCGTTGGAGGGGGAACCAATCAGCCCCAGCATTTT. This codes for CSVGGGTNQPQHF.

CDR3 loop: CASCATYEQYF. CDR3 DNA: TGTGCCAGTTGCGCCACCTACGAGCAGTACTTC. The V call is TRBV2, the J call TRBJ2-7; no definite D call. The V end was cut by 9 bases, the J end by 2 bases, with 8 bases between. CDR3 length equals 11 residues. From germline, CDR1 is SNHLY and CDR2 FYNNEI.

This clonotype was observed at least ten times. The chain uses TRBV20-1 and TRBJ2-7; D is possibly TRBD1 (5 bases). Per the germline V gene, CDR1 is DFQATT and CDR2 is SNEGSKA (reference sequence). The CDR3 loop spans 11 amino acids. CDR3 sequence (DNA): TGCGGGGCTACCACTACCTACGAGCAGTACTTC. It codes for CGATTTYEQYF.

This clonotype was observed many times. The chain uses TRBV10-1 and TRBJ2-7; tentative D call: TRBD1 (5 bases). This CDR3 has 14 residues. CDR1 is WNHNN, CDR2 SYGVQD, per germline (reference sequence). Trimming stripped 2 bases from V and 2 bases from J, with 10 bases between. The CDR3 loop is CASSEVQGPYEQYF. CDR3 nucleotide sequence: TGCGCCAGCAGTGAGGTTCAGGGCCCCTACGAGCAGTACTTC.

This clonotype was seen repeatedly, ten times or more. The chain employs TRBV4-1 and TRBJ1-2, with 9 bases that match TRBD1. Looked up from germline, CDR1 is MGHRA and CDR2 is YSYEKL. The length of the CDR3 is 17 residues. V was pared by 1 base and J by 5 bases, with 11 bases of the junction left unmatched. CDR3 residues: CASSQVLSQGAGYGYTF. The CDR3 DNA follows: TGCGCCAGCAGCCAAGTACTGTCACAGGGGGCCGGGTATGGCTACACCTTC.

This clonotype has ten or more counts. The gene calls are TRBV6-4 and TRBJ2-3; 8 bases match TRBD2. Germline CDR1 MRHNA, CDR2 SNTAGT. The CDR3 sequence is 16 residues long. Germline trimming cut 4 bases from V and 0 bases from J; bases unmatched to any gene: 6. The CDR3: CASSGLAGSSTDTQYF. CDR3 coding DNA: TGTGCCAGCAGTGGTCTAGCGGGCTCTAGCACAGATACGCAGTATTTT.

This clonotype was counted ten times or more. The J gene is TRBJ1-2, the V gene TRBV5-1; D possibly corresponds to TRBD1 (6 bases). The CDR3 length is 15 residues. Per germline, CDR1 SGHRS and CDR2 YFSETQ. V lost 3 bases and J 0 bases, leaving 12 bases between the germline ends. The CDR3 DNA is TGCGCCAGCAGCTATAGGACAGACGCTAACTATGGCTACACCTTC. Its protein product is CASSYRTDANYGYTF.

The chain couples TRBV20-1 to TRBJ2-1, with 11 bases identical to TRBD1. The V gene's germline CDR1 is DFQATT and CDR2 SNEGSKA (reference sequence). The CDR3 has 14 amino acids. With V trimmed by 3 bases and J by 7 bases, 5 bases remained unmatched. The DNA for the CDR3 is TGCAGTGCTAGTCCGGACAGGGGGCTTAATGAGCAGTTCTTC. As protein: CSASPDRGLNEQFF.

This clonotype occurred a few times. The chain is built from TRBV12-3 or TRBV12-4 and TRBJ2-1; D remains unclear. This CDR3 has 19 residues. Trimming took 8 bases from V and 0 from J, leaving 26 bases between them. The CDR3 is CASCSPLSASLSSYNEQFF. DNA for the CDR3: TGTGCCAGCTGTTCCCCGCTCTCGGCCTCACTTAGCTCCTACAATGAGCAGTTCTTC.

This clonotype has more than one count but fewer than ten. In DNA, the CDR3 is TGTGCCAGCAGCTCAGCCCAGGGATACGAGCAGTACTTC. This encodes CASSSAQGYEQYF. V is TRBV7-9 and J is TRBJ2-7, with a possible D match to TRBD1 (5 bases). Germline loops: CDR1 SEHNR, CDR2 FQNEAQ (reference sequence). V was pared by 4 bases and J by 4 bases, with 11 bases between. The CDR3 extends over 13 amino acids.

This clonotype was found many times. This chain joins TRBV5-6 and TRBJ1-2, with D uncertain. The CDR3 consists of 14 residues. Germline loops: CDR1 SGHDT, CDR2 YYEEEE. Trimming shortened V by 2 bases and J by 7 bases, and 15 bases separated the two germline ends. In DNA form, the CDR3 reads TGTGCCAGCAGCTTAACGGATGATTGGGCTGGCTACACCTTC. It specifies CASSLTDDWAGYTF.

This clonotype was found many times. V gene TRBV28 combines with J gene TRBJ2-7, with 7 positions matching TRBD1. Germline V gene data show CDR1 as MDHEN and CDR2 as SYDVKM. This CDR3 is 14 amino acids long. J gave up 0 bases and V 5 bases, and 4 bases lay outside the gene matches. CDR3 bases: TGTGCCAGCAGTGGGGGACAGCCCTCCTACGAGCAGTACTTC. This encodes CASSGGQPSYEQYF. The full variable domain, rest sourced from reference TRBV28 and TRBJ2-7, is DVKVTQSSRYLVKRTGEKVFLECVQDMDHENMFWYRQDPGLGLRLIYFSYDVKMKEKGDIPEGYSVSREKKERFSLILESASTNQTSMYLCASSGGQPSYEQYFGPGTRLTVT.

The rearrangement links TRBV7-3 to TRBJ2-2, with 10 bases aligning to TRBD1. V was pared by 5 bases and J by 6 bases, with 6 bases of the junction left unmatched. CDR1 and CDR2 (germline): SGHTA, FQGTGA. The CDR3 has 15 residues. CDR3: CASSMGDRGSGELFF. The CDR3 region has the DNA TGTGCCAGCAGCATGGGGGACAGGGGATCCGGGGAGCTGTTTTTT.

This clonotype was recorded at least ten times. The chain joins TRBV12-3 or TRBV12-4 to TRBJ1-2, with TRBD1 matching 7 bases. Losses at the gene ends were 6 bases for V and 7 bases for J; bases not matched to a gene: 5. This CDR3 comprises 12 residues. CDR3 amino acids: CASRGQLGGYTF. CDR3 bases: TGTGCCAGCAGGGGACAGCTAGGTGGCTACACCTTC.